The rows below give T cell receptor beta chains drawn from one sample of a study of T cells in Graves' hyperthyroidism and ophthalmopathy. TCRdb recomputed calls from the multiplex PCR reads with MiXCR, one row per CDR3 protein. The data hold 270,000 or so distinct CDR3 sequences, with approximately 26% observed a single time. The source material was blood. The receptor source for this set is a man in his forties with Graves' hyperthyroidism that later progressed to Graves' ophthalmopathy. The CDR3 runs from the conserved cysteine through the conserved F or W. Fields, in order: clone size, J gene, D gene, V gene, CDR3 protein, CDR3 DNA. D genes are given only for firm matches. For some rows the clone size is stated as once, few or many, or as a class when expanded; others skip it.

clone size: many
J gene: TRBJ1-1
D gene: NA
V gene: TRBV5-1
CDR3 protein: CASSFGGSANTEAFF
CDR3 DNA: TGCGCCAGCAGCTTTGGGGGGTCGGCGAACACTGAAGCTTTCTTT

clone size: many
J gene: TRBJ2-7
D gene: NA
V gene: TRBV6-2/TRBV6-3
CDR3 protein: CASSYSAGTYEQYF
CDR3 DNA: TGTGCCAGCAGTTACTCCGCAGGTACCTACGAGCAGTACTTC

clone size: many
J gene: TRBJ1-2
D gene: NA
V gene: TRBV5-6
CDR3 protein: CASSKPTGNYGYTF
CDR3 DNA: TGTGCCAGCAGCAAGCCTACAGGGAACTATGGCTACACCTTC

clone size: few
J gene: TRBJ2-4
D gene: TRBD2
V gene: TRBV20-1
CDR3 protein: CSAFPGQGLAGGGIQYF
CDR3 DNA: TGCAGTGCTTTCCCGGGACAGGGACTAGCGGGAGGGGGCATTCAGTACTTC

clone size: many
J gene: TRBJ1-1
D gene: NA
V gene: TRBV30
CDR3 protein: CAWSVLGGNTEAFF
CDR3 DNA: TGTGCCTGGAGTGTTTTGGGAGGGAACACTGAAGCTTTCTTT

clone size: few
J gene: TRBJ1-5
D gene: NA
V gene: TRBV20-1
CDR3 protein: CSARVSSLESNQPQHF
CDR3 DNA: TGCAGTGCTAGAGTTTCGTCTCTGGAGAGCAATCAGCCCCAGCATTTT

clone size: many
J gene: TRBJ1-5
D gene: TRBD1
V gene: TRBV24-1
CDR3 protein: CATNRGLGNQPQHF
CDR3 DNA: TGTGCCACCAACAGGGGACTTGGCAATCAGCCTCAGCATTTT

clone size: many
J gene: TRBJ1-1
D gene: TRBD1
V gene: TRBV28
CDR3 protein: CASSFGGGAGTEAFF
CDR3 DNA: TGTGCCAGCAGTTTCGGAGGGGGCGCGGGCACTGAAGCTTTCTTT

clone size: NA
J gene: TRBJ2-7
D gene: NA
V gene: TRBV6-1
CDR3 protein: CASSDAYEQYF
CDR3 DNA: TGTGCCAGCAGCGATGCTTACGAGCAGTACTTC

clone size: NA
J gene: TRBJ2-7
D gene: NA
V gene: TRBV4-3
CDR3 protein: CASSQEYPGYYEQYF
CDR3 DNA: TGCGCCAGCAGCCAAGAATACCCGGGGTACTACGAGCAGTACTTC

clone size: many
J gene: TRBJ2-7
D gene: NA
V gene: TRBV20-1
CDR3 protein: CSASAAGTYKNYEQYF
CDR3 DNA: TGCAGTGCTAGTGCAGCCGGGACCTACAAAAATTACGAGCAGTACTTC

clone size: NA
J gene: TRBJ1-5
D gene: NA
V gene: TRBV6-1
CDR3 protein: CASSSRWQINQPQHF
CDR3 DNA: TGTGCCAGCAGCAGTCGGTGGCAGATCAATCAGCCCCAGCATTTT

clone size: many
J gene: TRBJ2-4
D gene: NA
V gene: TRBV20-1
CDR3 protein: CSAPTSSKNIQYF
CDR3 DNA: TGCAGTGCTCCTACTAGCAGTAAGAACATTCAGTACTTC

clone size: many
J gene: TRBJ1-3
D gene: TRBD1
V gene: TRBV6-1
CDR3 protein: CASKTTGGNTIYF
CDR3 DNA: TGTGCCAGCAAAACTACAGGGGGTAACACCATATATTTT

clone size: NA
J gene: TRBJ2-7
D gene: NA
V gene: TRBV6-2/TRBV6-3
CDR3 protein: CASSYGETSTYEQYF
CDR3 DNA: TGTGCCAGCAGTTACGGGGAGACCTCGACCTACGAGCAGTACTTC

clone size: many
J gene: TRBJ2-5
D gene: TRBD2
V gene: TRBV18
CDR3 protein: CASSPPTSLQETQYF
CDR3 DNA: TGTGCCAGCTCACCACCGACTAGCCTCCAAGAGACCCAGTACTTC

clone size: many
J gene: TRBJ2-7
D gene: NA
V gene: TRBV6-1
CDR3 protein: CASSPAREPYEQYF
CDR3 DNA: TGTGCCAGCAGTCCTGCTCGGGAACCCTACGAGCAGTACTTC

clone size: many
J gene: TRBJ2-7
D gene: TRBD1
V gene: TRBV5-1
CDR3 protein: CASSLGGTGGFYEQYF
CDR3 DNA: TGCGCCAGCAGCTTGGGGGGGACAGGGGGTTTCTACGAGCAGTACTTC

clone size: NA
J gene: TRBJ2-7
D gene: NA
V gene: TRBV7-8
CDR3 protein: CASSSPPPLHEQYF
CDR3 DNA: TGTGCCAGCAGCTCTCCCCCCCCCCTACACGAGCAGTACTTC

clone size: many
J gene: TRBJ2-7
D gene: TRBD1
V gene: TRBV11-3
CDR3 protein: CASSSLTGGYEQYF
CDR3 DNA: TGTGCCAGCAGCTCTTTGACAGGGGGGTACGAGCAGTACTTC

clone size: NA
J gene: TRBJ2-2
D gene: TRBD2
V gene: TRBV12-3/TRBV12-4
CDR3 protein: CASRLAVGGRNTGELFF
CDR3 DNA: TGTGCCAGCAGGCTAGCGGTAGGAGGGCGGAACACCGGGGAGCTGTTTTTT

clone size: many
J gene: TRBJ1-1
D gene: NA
V gene: TRBV19
CDR3 protein: CASSIIAKGQLNTEAFF
CDR3 DNA: TGTGCCAGTAGTATTATCGCCAAAGGACAGTTGAACACTGAAGCTTTCTTT

clone size: many
J gene: TRBJ1-1
D gene: NA
V gene: TRBV24-1
CDR3 protein: CATSDLLNTEAFF
CDR3 DNA: TGTGCCACCAGTGATCTCCTGAACACTGAAGCTTTCTTT

clone size: NA
J gene: TRBJ2-7
D gene: TRBD2
V gene: TRBV7-2
CDR3 protein: CASSGTSGRYEQYF
CDR3 DNA: TGTGCCAGCAGCGGGACTAGCGGGAGGTACGAGCAGTACTTC

clone size: many
J gene: TRBJ2-6
D gene: NA
V gene: TRBV5-1
CDR3 protein: CASSLDGDPSSGANVLTF
CDR3 DNA: TGCGCCAGCAGCTTGGATGGGGATCCTAGCTCTGGGGCCAACGTCCTGACTTTC

clone size: many
J gene: TRBJ2-7
D gene: TRBD1
V gene: TRBV29-1
CDR3 protein: CSVPGQGHYEQYF
CDR3 DNA: TGCAGCGTCCCGGGACAGGGGCACTACGAGCAGTACTTC

clone size: many
J gene: TRBJ2-5
D gene: NA
V gene: TRBV24-1
CDR3 protein: CATRSRDGARETQYF
CDR3 DNA: TGTGCCACCAGGAGCCGAGACGGGGCGAGGGAGACCCAGTACTTC

clone size: NA
J gene: TRBJ2-7
D gene: TRBD1
V gene: TRBV11-2
CDR3 protein: CASSLGTAGYEQYF
CDR3 DNA: TGTGCCAGCAGCCTCGGGACAGCCGGCTACGAGCAGTACTTC

clone size: many
J gene: TRBJ2-7
D gene: NA
V gene: TRBV6-2/TRBV6-3
CDR3 protein: CASSYGDSVFPLGQYF
CDR3 DNA: TGTGCCAGCAGTTACGGGGATTCGGTTTTCCCGTTGGGGCAGTACTTC

clone size: many
J gene: TRBJ2-5
D gene: NA
V gene: TRBV6-5
CDR3 protein: CASSYATGRKETQYF
CDR3 DNA: TGTGCCAGCAGTTACGCGACGGGAAGGAAAGAGACCCAGTACTTC

clone size: NA
J gene: TRBJ1-5
D gene: TRBD1
V gene: TRBV5-1
CDR3 protein: CASSLGLRDRDQPQHF
CDR3 DNA: TGCGCCAGCAGCCTTGGGCTCCGGGACAGGGATCAGCCCCAGCATTTT

clone size: many
J gene: TRBJ2-7
D gene: NA
V gene: TRBV6-5
CDR3 protein: CASSSTLWEQYF
CDR3 DNA: TGTGCCAGCAGTTCTACACTCTGGGAGCAGTACTTC

clone size: many
J gene: TRBJ2-7
D gene: TRBD2
V gene: TRBV20-1
CDR3 protein: CSARPTSGREQYF
CDR3 DNA: TGCAGTGCCCGACCGACTAGCGGAAGGGAGCAGTACTTC

clone size: many
J gene: TRBJ2-7
D gene: NA
V gene: TRBV28
CDR3 protein: CASSLPTAYEQYF
CDR3 DNA: TGTGCCAGCAGTTTACCCACCGCCTACGAGCAGTACTTC

clone size: NA
J gene: TRBJ1-5
D gene: NA
V gene: TRBV6-1
CDR3 protein: CASTRPGQQPQHF
CDR3 DNA: TGTGCCAGCACAAGACCAGGCCAACAGCCCCAGCATTTT

clone size: many
J gene: TRBJ2-7
D gene: NA
V gene: TRBV5-1
CDR3 protein: CASSLAPDSYEQYF
CDR3 DNA: TGCGCCAGCAGCTTGGCTCCAGACAGCTACGAGCAGTACTTC

clone size: NA
J gene: TRBJ2-2
D gene: NA
V gene: TRBV28
CDR3 protein: CASSSLVSGELFF
CDR3 DNA: TGTGCCAGCAGTTCCCTTGTCTCCGGGGAGCTGTTTTTT

clone size: many
J gene: TRBJ2-5
D gene: NA
V gene: TRBV18
CDR3 protein: CASSPPKGPQETQYF
CDR3 DNA: TGTGCCAGCTCACCACCTAAGGGGCCTCAAGAGACCCAGTACTTC

clone size: many
J gene: TRBJ2-7
D gene: TRBD1
V gene: TRBV24-1
CDR3 protein: CATPLDRDPYEQYF
CDR3 DNA: TGTGCCACCCCACTTGACAGGGACCCCTACGAGCAGTACTTC

clone size: many
J gene: TRBJ2-5
D gene: TRBD2
V gene: TRBV10-3
CDR3 protein: CAISEGGSETQYF
CDR3 DNA: TGTGCCATCAGTGAGGGCGGGAGTGAGACCCAGTACTTC

clone size: NA
J gene: TRBJ1-5
D gene: NA
V gene: TRBV19
CDR3 protein: CASSDSGRAGDQPQHF
CDR3 DNA: TGTGCCAGTAGTGACTCCGGGAGGGCGGGGGATCAGCCCCAGCATTTT

clone size: NA
J gene: TRBJ2-5
D gene: TRBD1
V gene: TRBV20-1
CDR3 protein: CSAFNMDRVQETQYF
CDR3 DNA: TGCAGTGCTTTTAACATGGACAGGGTCCAAGAGACCCAGTACTTC

clone size: many
J gene: TRBJ2-2
D gene: TRBD1
V gene: TRBV24-1
CDR3 protein: CATSDKGAGRAGELFF
CDR3 DNA: TGTGCCACCAGTGATAAGGGGGCTGGTAGGGCCGGGGAGCTGTTTTTT

clone size: many
J gene: TRBJ1-5
D gene: NA
V gene: TRBV2
CDR3 protein: CASSDESPYSQPQHF
CDR3 DNA: TGTGCCAGCAGTGATGAGAGCCCCTACTCGCAGCCCCAGCATTTT

clone size: many
J gene: TRBJ2-2
D gene: NA
V gene: TRBV14
CDR3 protein: CASSQLQTNTGELFF
CDR3 DNA: TGTGCCAGCAGCCAATTGCAGACGAACACCGGGGAGCTGTTTTTT

clone size: many
J gene: TRBJ2-5
D gene: NA
V gene: TRBV7-9
CDR3 protein: CASSLTGLKETQYF
CDR3 DNA: TGTGCCAGCAGTCTTACGGGCCTAAAAGAGACCCAGTACTTC

clone size: NA
J gene: TRBJ2-1
D gene: TRBD1
V gene: TRBV12-3/TRBV12-4
CDR3 protein: CASSPPGQSYNEQFF
CDR3 DNA: TGTGCCAGCAGCCCCCCGGGACAGTCATACAATGAGCAGTTCTTC

clone size: many
J gene: TRBJ2-7
D gene: TRBD2
V gene: TRBV4-1
CDR3 protein: CASRALAGVYEQYF
CDR3 DNA: TGCGCCAGCAGGGCACTAGCGGGGGTGTACGAGCAGTACTTC

clone size: many
J gene: TRBJ1-1
D gene: NA
V gene: TRBV7-9
CDR3 protein: CASSLGRTNEAFF
CDR3 DNA: TGTGCCAGCAGCTTAGGCCGGACGAATGAAGCTTTCTTT

clone size: NA
J gene: TRBJ2-5
D gene: NA
V gene: TRBV20-1
CDR3 protein: CSARDRLGLKTQYF
CDR3 DNA: TGCAGTGCTAGAGATCGCCTAGGGCTGAAGACCCAGTACTTC

clone size: NA
J gene: TRBJ1-1
D gene: NA
V gene: TRBV27
CDR3 protein: CASSRRGTEAFF
CDR3 DNA: TGTGCCAGCAGTAGGAGGGGTACTGAAGCTTTCTTT